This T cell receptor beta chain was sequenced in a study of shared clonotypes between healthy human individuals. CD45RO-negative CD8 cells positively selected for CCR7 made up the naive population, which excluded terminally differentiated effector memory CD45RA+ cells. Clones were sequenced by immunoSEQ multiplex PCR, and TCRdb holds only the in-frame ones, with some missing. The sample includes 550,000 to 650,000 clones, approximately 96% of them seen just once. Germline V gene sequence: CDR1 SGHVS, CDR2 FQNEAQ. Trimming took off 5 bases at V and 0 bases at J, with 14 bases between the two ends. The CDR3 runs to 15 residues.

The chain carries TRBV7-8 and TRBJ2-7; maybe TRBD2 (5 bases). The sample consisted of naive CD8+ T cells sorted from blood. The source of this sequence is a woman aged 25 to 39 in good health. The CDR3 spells CASSTWELSSYEQYF. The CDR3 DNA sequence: TGTGCCAGCAGCACCTGGGAGTTAAGCTCCTACGAGCAGTACTTC.